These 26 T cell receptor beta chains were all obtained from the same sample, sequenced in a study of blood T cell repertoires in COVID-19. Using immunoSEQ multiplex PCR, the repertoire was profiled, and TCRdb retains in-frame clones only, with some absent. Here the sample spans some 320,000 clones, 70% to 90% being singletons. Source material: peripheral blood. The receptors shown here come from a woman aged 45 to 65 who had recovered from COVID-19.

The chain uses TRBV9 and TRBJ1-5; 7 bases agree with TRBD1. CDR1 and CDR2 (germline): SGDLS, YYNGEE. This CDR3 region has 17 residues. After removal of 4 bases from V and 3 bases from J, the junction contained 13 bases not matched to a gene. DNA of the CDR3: TGTGCCAGCAGCACGGGGGACAGAACTATAGACAATCAGCCCCAGCATTTT. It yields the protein CASSTGDRTIDNQPQHF.

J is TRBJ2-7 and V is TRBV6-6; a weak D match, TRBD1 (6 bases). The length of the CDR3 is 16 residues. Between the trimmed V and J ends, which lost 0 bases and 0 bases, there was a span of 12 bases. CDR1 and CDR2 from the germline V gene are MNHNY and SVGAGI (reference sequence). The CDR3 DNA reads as TGTGCCAGCAGTTACTCGAAGGGGGAGAGCTCCTACGAGCAGTACTTC. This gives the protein CASSYSKGESSYEQYF.

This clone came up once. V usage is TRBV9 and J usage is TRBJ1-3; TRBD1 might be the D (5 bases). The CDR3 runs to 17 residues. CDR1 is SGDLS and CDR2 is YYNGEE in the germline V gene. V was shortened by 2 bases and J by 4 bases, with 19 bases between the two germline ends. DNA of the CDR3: TGTGCCAGCAGCGTCGAATACAGAGCAGGGCCGGGAAACACCATATATTTT. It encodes CASSVEYRAGPGNTIYF. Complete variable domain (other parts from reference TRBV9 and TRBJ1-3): DSGVTQTPKHLITATGQRVTLRCSPRSGDLSVYWYQQSLDQGLQFLIQYYNGEERAKGNILERFSAQQFPDLHSELNLSSLELGDSALYFCASSVEYRAGPGNTIYFGEGSWLTVV.

CDR3 residues: CASSQKVGAPGEKLFF. In nucleotides, the CDR3 is TGCGCCAGCAGCCAAAAGGTGGGGGCGCCGGGGGAAAAACTGTTTTTT. This chain connects TRBV4-3 to TRBJ1-4; tentatively, D is TRBD1 (6 bases). Per germline, CDR1 LGHNA and CDR2 YSLEER. The CDR3 is 16 residues long. V was shortened by 2 bases and J by 8 bases, with 18 bases between the two germline ends.

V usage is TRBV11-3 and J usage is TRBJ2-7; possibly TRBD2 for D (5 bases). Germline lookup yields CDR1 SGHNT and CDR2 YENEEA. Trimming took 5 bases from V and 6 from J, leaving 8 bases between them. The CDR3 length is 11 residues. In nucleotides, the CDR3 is TGTGCCAGCAGCAAAGAGGGCGAGCAGTACTTC. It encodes CASSKEGEQYF.

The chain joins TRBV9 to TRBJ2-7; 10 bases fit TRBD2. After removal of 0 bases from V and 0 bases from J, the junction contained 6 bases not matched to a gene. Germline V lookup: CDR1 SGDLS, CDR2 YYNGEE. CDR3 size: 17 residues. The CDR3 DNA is TGTGCCAGCAGCGTAGGTACTAGCGGGGCAAACTCCTACGAGCAGTACTTC. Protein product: CASSVGTSGANSYEQYF.

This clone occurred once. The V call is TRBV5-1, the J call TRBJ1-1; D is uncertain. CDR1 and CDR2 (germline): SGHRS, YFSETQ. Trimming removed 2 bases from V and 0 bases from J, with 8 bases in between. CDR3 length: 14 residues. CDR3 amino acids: CASSFSQMNTEAFF. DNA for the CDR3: TGCGCCAGCAGCTTCTCACAGATGAACACTGAAGCTTTCTTT.

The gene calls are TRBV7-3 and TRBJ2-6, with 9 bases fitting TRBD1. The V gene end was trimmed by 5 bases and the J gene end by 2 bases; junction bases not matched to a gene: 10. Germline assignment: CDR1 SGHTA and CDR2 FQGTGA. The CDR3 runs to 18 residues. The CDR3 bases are TGTGCCAGCAGCCTGGGACAGGGTTTGGTCGCTGGGGCCAACGTCCTGACTTTC. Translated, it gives CASSLGQGLVAGANVLTF.

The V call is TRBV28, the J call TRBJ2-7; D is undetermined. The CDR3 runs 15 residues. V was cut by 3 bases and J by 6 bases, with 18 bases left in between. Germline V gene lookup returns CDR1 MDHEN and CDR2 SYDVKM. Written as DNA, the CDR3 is TGTGCCAGCAGTTTTTTAAGGCACGCTACGGGCGAGCAGTACTTC. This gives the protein CASSFLRHATGEQYF.

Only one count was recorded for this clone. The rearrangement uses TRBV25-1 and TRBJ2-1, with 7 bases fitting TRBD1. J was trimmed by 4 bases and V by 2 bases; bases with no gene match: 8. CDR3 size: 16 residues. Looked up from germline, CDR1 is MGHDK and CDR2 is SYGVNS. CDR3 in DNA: TGTGCCAGCAGTGAAACCGGACAGGCAGGATACAATGAGCAGTTCTTC. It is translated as CASSETGQAGYNEQFF.

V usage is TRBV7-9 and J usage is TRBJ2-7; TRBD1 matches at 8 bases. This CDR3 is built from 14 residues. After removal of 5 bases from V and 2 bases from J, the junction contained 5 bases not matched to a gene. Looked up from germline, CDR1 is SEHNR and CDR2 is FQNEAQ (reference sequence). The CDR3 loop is CASSHDRGPYEQYF. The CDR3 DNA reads TGTGCCAGCAGCCACGACAGGGGACCCTACGAGCAGTACTTC.

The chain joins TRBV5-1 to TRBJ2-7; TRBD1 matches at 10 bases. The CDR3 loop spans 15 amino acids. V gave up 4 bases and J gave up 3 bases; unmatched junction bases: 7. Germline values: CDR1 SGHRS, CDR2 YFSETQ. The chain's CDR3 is CASSNPGQGNYEQYF. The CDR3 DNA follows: TGCGCCAGCAGCAACCCGGGACAGGGGAACTACGAGCAGTACTTC.

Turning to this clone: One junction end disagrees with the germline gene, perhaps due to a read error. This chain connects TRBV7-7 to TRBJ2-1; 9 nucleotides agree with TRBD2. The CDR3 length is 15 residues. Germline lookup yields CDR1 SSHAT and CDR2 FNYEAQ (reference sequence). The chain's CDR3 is CASSQIAGAKSEQFF. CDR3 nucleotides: TGTGCTAGCAGCCAAATAGCGGGAGCGAAATCTGAGCAGTTCTTC.

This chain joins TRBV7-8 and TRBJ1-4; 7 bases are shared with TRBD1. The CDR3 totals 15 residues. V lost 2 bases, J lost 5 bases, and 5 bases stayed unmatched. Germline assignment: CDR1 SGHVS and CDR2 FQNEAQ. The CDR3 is CASSLKGARNEKLFF. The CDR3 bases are TGTGCCAGCAGCTTAAAGGGGGCGCGGAATGAAAAACTGTTTTTT.

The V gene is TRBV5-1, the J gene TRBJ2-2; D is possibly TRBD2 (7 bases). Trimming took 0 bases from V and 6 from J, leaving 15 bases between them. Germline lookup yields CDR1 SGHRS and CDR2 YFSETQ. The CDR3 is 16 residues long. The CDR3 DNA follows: TGCGCCAGCAGCTTGGACGGGGGGCTTGGATCCGGGGAGCTGTTTTTT. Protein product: CASSLDGGLGSGELFF.

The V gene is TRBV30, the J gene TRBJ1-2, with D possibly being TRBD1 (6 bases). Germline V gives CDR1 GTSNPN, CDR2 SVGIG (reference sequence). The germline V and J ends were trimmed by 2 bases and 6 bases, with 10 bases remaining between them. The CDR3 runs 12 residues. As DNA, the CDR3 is TGTGCCTGGAGTTCGGGGGGCAATGGCTACACCTTC. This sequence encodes CAWSSGGNGYTF.

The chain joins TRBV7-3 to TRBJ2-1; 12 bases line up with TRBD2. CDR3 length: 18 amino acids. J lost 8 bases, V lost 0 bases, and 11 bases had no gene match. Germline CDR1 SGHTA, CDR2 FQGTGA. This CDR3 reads CASSLTGPTSGRRDEQFF. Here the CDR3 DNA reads TGTGCCAGCAGCTTAACTGGGCCGACTAGCGGGAGACGTGATGAGCAGTTCTTC.

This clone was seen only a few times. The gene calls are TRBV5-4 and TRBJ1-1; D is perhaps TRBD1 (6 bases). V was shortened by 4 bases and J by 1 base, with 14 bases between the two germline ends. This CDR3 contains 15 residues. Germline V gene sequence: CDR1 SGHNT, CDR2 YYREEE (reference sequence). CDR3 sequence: CASSQGSGRNTEAFF. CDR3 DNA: TGTGCCAGCAGCCAGGGGTCGGGAAGGAACACTGAAGCTTTCTTT. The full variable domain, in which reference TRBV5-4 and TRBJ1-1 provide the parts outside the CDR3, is ETGVTQSPTHLIKTRGQQVTLRCSSQSGHNTVSWYQQALGQGPQFIFQYYREEENGRGNFPPRFSGLQFPNYSSELNVNALELDDSALYLCASSQGSGRNTEAFFGQGTRLTVV.

The CDR3 region has the DNA TGTGCCAGCAGCTTAGTGGCAGTAAACTATGGCTACACCTTC. It translates to CASSLVAVNYGYTF. The rearrangement links TRBV7-2 to TRBJ1-2; D not certain. The CDR3 runs 14 residues. The germline V gene has CDR1 SGHTA and CDR2 FQGNSA. Trimming stripped 1 base from V and 2 bases from J, with 8 bases between.

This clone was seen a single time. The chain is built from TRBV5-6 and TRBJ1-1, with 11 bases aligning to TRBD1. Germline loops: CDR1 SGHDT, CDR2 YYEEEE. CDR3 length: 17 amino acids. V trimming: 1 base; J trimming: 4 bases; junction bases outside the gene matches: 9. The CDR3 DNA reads TGTGCCAGCAGCTTGATTGCGAGGGGACAGGGGGGCACTGAAGCTTTCTTT. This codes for CASSLIARGQGGTEAFF.

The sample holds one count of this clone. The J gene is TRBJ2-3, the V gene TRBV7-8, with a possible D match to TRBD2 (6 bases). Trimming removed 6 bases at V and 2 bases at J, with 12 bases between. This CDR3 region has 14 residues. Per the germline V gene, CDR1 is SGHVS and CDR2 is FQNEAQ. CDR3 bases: TGTGCCAGCAGTCCCCGGGGGTCCACAGATACGCAGTATTTT. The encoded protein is CASSPRGSTDTQYF.

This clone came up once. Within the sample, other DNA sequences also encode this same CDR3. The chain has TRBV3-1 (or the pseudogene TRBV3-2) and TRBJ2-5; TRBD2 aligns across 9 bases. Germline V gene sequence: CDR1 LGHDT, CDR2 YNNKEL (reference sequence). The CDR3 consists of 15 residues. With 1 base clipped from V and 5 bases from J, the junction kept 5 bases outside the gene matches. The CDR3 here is CASSQGLAGTETQYF. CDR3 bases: TGTGCCAGCAGCCAAGGTCTAGCGGGAACTGAGACCCAGTACTTC.

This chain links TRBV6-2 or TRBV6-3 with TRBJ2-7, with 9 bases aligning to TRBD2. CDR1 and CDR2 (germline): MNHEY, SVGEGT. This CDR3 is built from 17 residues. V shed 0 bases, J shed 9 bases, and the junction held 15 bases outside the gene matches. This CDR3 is CASSYSLVRLAAWWQYF. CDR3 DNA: TGTGCCAGCAGTTACTCTCTCGTGCGACTAGCGGCTTGGTGGCAGTACTTC.

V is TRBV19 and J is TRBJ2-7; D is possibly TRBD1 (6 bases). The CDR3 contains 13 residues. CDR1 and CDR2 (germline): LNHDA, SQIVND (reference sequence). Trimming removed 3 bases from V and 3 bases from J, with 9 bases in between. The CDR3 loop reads CASSIRGYYEQYF. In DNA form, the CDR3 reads TGTGCCAGTAGTATCAGGGGTTACTACGAGCAGTACTTC.

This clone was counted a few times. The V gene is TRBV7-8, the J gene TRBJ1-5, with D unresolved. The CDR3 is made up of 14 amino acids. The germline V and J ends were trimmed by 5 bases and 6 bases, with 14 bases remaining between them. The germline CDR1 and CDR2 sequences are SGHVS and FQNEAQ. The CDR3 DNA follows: TGTGCCAGCAGCCCGGGAGGGTTTGGTCAGCCCCAGCATTTT. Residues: CASSPGGFGQPQHF.

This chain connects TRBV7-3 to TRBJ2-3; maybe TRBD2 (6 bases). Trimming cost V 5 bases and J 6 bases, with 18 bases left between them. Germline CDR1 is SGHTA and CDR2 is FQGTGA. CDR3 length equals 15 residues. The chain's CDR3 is CASSPQGGPWDTQYF. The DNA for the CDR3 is TGTGCCAGCAGCCCTCAAGGAGGGCCATGGGATACGCAGTATTTT.